A single sample is the source of the 15 T cell receptor beta chains below, sequenced in a study of T cell responses to AZD1222 COVID-19 vaccine. Data came from immunoSEQ multiplex PCR; TCRdb stores just in-frame clones and leaves some out. The sample lists fewer than 130,000 clones, around 90% occurring once. Sequencing was performed on peripheral blood, taken 28 days after the second AZD1222 dose. These receptors came from an adult who received the AZD1222 COVID-19 vaccine.

The chain combines TRBV19 with TRBJ2-1; D is unresolved. Trimming took off 4 bases at V and 3 bases at J, with 13 bases between the two ends. This CDR3 is built from 15 residues. In germline, CDR1 is LNHDA, CDR2 SQIVND (reference sequence). CDR3 in amino acids: CASSKIRAVYNEQFF. CDR3 DNA sequence: TGTGCCAGTAGTAAGATACGGGCCGTCTACAATGAGCAGTTCTTC.

V and J are TRBV6-5 and TRBJ1-1; D unclear. The CDR3 extends over 13 amino acids. V was clipped by 4 bases and J by 1 base, with 7 bases between them. Germline V gene data show CDR1 as MNHEY and CDR2 as SVGAGI. As DNA, the CDR3 is TGTGCCAGCAGTTCTCAGCAGAACACTGAAGCTTTCTTT. Encoded protein: CASSSQQNTEAFF.

This chain connects TRBV30 to TRBJ1-5; no clear D gene. V was trimmed by 2 bases and J by 7 bases, leaving 15 bases between them. CDR1 is GTSNPN, CDR2 SVGIG, per germline (reference sequence). The CDR3 spans 14 residues. Here the CDR3 DNA reads TGTGCCTGGAGTACGACTGCTATCCGGCAGCCCCAGCATTTT. Encoded protein: CAWSTTAIRQPQHF.

The chain joins TRBV28 to TRBJ2-1; 14 nucleotides match TRBD2. This CDR3 comprises 16 residues. Germline CDR1 reads MDHEN; CDR2 reads SYDVKM. Trimming at V came to 6 bases and at J to 1 base, leaving 2 bases not matched to a gene. In DNA form, the CDR3 reads TGTGCCAGCAGCGGGACTAGCGGGAGTTCCTACAATGAGCAGTTCTTC. It encodes CASSGTSGSSYNEQFF.

The genes are TRBV6-5 and TRBJ1-1; D is possibly TRBD1 (5 bases). The CDR3 spans 14 residues. Per the germline V gene, CDR1 is MNHEY and CDR2 is SVGAGI. Trimming took off 7 bases at V and 0 bases at J, with 12 bases between the two ends. The CDR3 sequence: CASMPPGLNTEAFF. CDR3 bases: TGTGCCAGCATGCCGCCAGGGCTGAACACTGAAGCTTTCTTT.

The rearrangement joins TRBV2 to TRBJ1-4, with no clear D. CDR1 and CDR2 from the germline V gene are SNHLY and FYNNEI. V lost 4 bases and J 8 bases, leaving 5 bases between the germline ends. The CDR3 consists of 11 residues. CDR3 protein: CASSGWEKLFF. As DNA, the CDR3 is TGTGCCAGCAGTGGGTGGGAAAAACTGTTTTTT. Combining the CDR3 with reference TRBV2 and TRBJ1-4 gives the whole variable domain EPEVTQTPSHQVTQMGQEVILRCVPISNHLYFYWYRQILGQKVEFLVSFYNNEISEKSEIFDDQFSVERPDGSNFTLKIRSTKLEDSAMYFCASSGWEKLFFGSGTQLSVL.

This clone appeared a single time. The chain uses TRBV6-5 and TRBJ2-7; D is unresolved. This CDR3 region has 14 residues. Between the trimmed V and J ends, which lost 0 bases and 2 bases, there was a span of 8 bases. Looked up from germline, CDR1 is MNHEY and CDR2 is SVGAGI. Written as DNA, the CDR3 is TGTGCCAGCAGTTACTCCGGCGGAACCTACGAGCAGTACTTC. Translating gives CASSYSGGTYEQYF.

This clone has only a few counts. J is TRBJ2-4 and V is TRBV2; D is unclear. V lost 7 bases and J lost 0, with 13 bases in between. The V gene's germline CDR1 is SNHLY and CDR2 FYNNEI. The length of the CDR3 is 15 residues. CDR3: CASISDPSAKNIQYF. CDR3 in DNA: TGTGCCAGCATATCGGACCCTTCAGCCAAAAACATTCAGTACTTC.

This chain joins TRBV5-6 and TRBJ1-5, with 11 bases matching TRBD1. The CDR3 is 17 amino acids. Trimming cost V 4 bases and J 6 bases; bases outside gene matches: 12. Germline CDR1 SGHDT, CDR2 YYEEEE. CDR3 sequence (DNA): TGTGCCAGCAGCCGAGGGACAGGGGGTACGTTTGCTCAGCCCCAGCATTTT. Translating gives CASSRGTGGTFAQPQHF.

This chain joins TRBV5-1 and TRBJ1-4; D is possibly TRBD1 (5 bases). This CDR3 is built from 15 residues. Trimming pared 3 bases from V and 3 bases from J, leaving 12 bases between. Germline V CDR1 and CDR2: SGHRS, YFSETQ. The CDR3 DNA reads as TGCGCCAGCAGCTGGCAGGGTACAGCTAATGAAAAACTGTTTTTT. It translates to CASSWQGTANEKLFF.

The chain combines TRBV27 with TRBJ2-1; tentative D call: TRBD1 (6 bases). Trimming took 8 bases from V and 4 from J, leaving 18 bases between them. From germline, CDR1 is MNHEY and CDR2 SMNVEV (reference sequence). This CDR3 is 15 amino acids long. CDR3 residues: CASRLVQGKYNEQFF. The CDR3 nucleotides read TGTGCCAGCCGCCTCGTACAGGGAAAATACAATGAGCAGTTCTTC.

This clone was observed a single time. The rearrangement links TRBV7-6 to TRBJ2-1; 8 bases align to TRBD1. Germline-derived CDR1 and CDR2 are SGHVS and FNYEAQ. The CDR3 has 17 residues. V lost 5 bases, J lost 4 bases, and 13 bases stayed unmatched. CDR3 in amino acids: CASSPALGQGNYNEQFF. The CDR3 DNA reads as TGTGCCAGCAGCCCCGCTCTCGGACAGGGAAATTACAATGAGCAGTTCTTC.

V gene TRBV12-5 combines with J gene TRBJ2-7; D unresolved. V lost 6 bases and J 3 bases, leaving 6 bases between the germline ends. CDR3 size: 11 residues. Germline CDR1 is LGHNT and CDR2 is FRNRAP. In nucleotides, the CDR3 is TGTGCTAGTGGCCTGAACTACGAGCAGTACTTC. Amino acids: CASGLNYEQYF.

The chain links TRBV7-8 to TRBJ2-3; D perhaps matches TRBD2 (6 bases). CDR1 and CDR2 (germline): SGHVS, FQNEAQ. With 5 bases removed from V and 6 bases from J, the gap between germline ends came to 18 bases. This CDR3 comprises 15 residues. The CDR3 DNA sequence: TGTGCCAGCAGCCCTAGGCCGGAGGGTTTGGATACGCAGTATTTT. Its translation: CASSPRPEGLDTQYF.

V and J are TRBV7-2 and TRBJ2-1; 7 bases map to TRBD1. CDR3 length equals 18 residues. Trimming at V came to 0 bases and at J to 6 bases, leaving 14 bases not matched to a gene. Germline V gene lookup returns CDR1 SGHTA and CDR2 FQGNSA. The chain's CDR3 is CASSLAYPTGVGLNEQFF. The CDR3 region has the DNA TGTGCCAGCAGCTTAGCTTACCCCACAGGGGTTGGCCTCAATGAGCAGTTCTTC. The full variable domain, completed using reference TRBV7-2 and TRBJ2-1, is GAGVSQSPSNKVTEKGKDVELRCDPISGHTALYWYRQSLGQGLEFLIYFQGNSAPDKSGLPSDRFSAERTGGSVSTLTIQRTQQEDSAVYLCASSLAYPTGVGLNEQFFGPGTRLTVL.